This T cell receptor beta chain comes out of a study of T cells in localized non-small cell lung cancer. In regard to this clone: Its target is not known.

The CDR3 totals 14 residues. Deletions cut 6 bases from V and 3 bases from J, with 14 bases between. Germline V gene sequence: CDR1 MNHEY, CDR2 SVGAGI. Method: immunoSEQ multiplex PCR; TCRdb's copy keeps in-frame clones and lacks some. The table shows 20,000 to 30,000 clones, with roughly four fifths occurring only once. The study's findings and limits: In adjacent lung, a median roughly 60 of the top 100 tumor clones were found.

The specimen was PBMCs, collected before any cancer treatment. This receptor was obtained from a man between 40 and 75 years old with stage II lung adenocarcinoma. This rearrangement joins TRBV6-5 to TRBJ1-2; D is ambiguous. The CDR3 DNA follows: TGTGCCAGCAGACTGACGGAATCTTACTATGGCTACACCTTC. Translated: CASRLTESYYGYTF.